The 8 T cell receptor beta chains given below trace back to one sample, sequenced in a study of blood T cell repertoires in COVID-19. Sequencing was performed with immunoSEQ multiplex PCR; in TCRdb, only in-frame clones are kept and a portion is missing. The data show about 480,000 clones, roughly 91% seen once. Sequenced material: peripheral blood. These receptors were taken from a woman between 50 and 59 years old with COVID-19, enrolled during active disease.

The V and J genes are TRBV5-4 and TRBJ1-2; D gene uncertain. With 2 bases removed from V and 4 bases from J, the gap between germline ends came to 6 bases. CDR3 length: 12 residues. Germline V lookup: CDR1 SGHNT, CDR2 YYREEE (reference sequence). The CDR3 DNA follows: TGTGCCAGCAGCTTTGAGGGCTATGGCTACACCTTC. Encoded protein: CASSFEGYGYTF.

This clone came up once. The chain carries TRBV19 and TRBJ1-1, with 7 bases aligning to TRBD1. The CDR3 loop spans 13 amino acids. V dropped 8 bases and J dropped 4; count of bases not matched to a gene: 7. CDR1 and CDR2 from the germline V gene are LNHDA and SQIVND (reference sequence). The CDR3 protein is CASHGNRGTEAFF. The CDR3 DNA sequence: TGTGCCAGTCATGGGAACAGGGGCACTGAAGCTTTCTTT.

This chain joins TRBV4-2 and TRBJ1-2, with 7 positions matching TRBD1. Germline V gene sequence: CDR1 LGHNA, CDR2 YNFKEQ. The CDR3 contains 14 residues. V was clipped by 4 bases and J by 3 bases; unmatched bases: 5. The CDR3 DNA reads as TGTGCCAGCAGCCTAGACAGGGAGGACTATGGCTACACCTTC. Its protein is CASSLDREDYGYTF.

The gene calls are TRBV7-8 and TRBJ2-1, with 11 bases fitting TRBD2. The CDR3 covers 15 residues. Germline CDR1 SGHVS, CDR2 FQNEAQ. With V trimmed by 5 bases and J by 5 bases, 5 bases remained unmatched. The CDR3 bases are TGTGCCAGCAGCCGAGAGGGACTAGCGGACAATGAGCAGTTCTTC. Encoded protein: CASSREGLADNEQFF.

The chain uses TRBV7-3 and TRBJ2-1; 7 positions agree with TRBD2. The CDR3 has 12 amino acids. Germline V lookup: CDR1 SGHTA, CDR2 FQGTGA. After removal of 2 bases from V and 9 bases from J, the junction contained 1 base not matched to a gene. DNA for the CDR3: TGTGCCAGCAGCTTAGGGAGGGGTGAGCAGTTCTTC. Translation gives CASSLGRGEQFF.

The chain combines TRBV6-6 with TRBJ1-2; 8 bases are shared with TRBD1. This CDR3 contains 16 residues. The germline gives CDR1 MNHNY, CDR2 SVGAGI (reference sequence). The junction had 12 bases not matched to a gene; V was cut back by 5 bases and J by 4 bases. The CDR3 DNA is TGTGCCAGCAGTCGACAGGGGAAAAGCGAGATCTATGGCTACACCTTC. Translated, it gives CASSRQGKSEIYGYTF.

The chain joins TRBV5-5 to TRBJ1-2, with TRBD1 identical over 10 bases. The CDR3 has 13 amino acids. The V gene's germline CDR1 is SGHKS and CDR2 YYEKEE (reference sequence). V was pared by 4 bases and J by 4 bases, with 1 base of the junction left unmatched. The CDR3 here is CASSGDRGYGYTF. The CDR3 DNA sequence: TGTGCCAGCAGCGGGGACAGGGGCTATGGCTACACCTTC.

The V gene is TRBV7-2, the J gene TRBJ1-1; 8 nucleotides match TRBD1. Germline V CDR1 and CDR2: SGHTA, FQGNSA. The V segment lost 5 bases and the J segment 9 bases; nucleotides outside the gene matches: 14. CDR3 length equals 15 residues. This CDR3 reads CASSENTGGYVKAFF. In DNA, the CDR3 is TGTGCCAGCAGCGAAAACACAGGGGGATACGTAAAAGCTTTCTTT.